These 2 T cell receptor beta chains originate from one sample sequenced in a study of blood T cells in healthy people across ages. The authors ran a second PCR of roughly 7 to 11 cycles using a sample-barcoded 5' primer and a J-beta primer mix. TCRdb ran MiXCR on the 5' RACE reads and lists one entry per CDR3 protein. Of hundreds of thousands of distinct CDR3 sequences listed, about 51% are singletons. Sequenced material: blood. These receptors were obtained from an elderly woman in good health.

This chain links TRBV7-2 with TRBJ2-1, with TRBD1 identical over 9 bases. Germline CDR1 and CDR2: SGHTA and FQGNSA. There are 15 residues in the CDR3. The trim removed 6 bases at V and 5 bases at J, leaving 8 bases unmatched. CDR3 bases: TGTGCCAGCAGACTAGGACAGGGGAGCAACAATGAGCAGTTCTTC. This gives the protein CASRLGQGSNNEQFF.

The chain couples TRBV18 to TRBJ2-3; 8 bases are a match to TRBD2. Trimming at V came to 0 bases and at J to 4 bases, leaving 9 bases not matched to a gene. This CDR3 has 17 amino acids. Per germline, CDR1 KGHSH and CDR2 LQKENI. The CDR3 nucleotides read TGTGCCAGCTCACCACCTGGGAGCGGGAGAGGTGCAGATACGCAGTATTTT. Its protein is CASSPPGSGRGADTQYF.